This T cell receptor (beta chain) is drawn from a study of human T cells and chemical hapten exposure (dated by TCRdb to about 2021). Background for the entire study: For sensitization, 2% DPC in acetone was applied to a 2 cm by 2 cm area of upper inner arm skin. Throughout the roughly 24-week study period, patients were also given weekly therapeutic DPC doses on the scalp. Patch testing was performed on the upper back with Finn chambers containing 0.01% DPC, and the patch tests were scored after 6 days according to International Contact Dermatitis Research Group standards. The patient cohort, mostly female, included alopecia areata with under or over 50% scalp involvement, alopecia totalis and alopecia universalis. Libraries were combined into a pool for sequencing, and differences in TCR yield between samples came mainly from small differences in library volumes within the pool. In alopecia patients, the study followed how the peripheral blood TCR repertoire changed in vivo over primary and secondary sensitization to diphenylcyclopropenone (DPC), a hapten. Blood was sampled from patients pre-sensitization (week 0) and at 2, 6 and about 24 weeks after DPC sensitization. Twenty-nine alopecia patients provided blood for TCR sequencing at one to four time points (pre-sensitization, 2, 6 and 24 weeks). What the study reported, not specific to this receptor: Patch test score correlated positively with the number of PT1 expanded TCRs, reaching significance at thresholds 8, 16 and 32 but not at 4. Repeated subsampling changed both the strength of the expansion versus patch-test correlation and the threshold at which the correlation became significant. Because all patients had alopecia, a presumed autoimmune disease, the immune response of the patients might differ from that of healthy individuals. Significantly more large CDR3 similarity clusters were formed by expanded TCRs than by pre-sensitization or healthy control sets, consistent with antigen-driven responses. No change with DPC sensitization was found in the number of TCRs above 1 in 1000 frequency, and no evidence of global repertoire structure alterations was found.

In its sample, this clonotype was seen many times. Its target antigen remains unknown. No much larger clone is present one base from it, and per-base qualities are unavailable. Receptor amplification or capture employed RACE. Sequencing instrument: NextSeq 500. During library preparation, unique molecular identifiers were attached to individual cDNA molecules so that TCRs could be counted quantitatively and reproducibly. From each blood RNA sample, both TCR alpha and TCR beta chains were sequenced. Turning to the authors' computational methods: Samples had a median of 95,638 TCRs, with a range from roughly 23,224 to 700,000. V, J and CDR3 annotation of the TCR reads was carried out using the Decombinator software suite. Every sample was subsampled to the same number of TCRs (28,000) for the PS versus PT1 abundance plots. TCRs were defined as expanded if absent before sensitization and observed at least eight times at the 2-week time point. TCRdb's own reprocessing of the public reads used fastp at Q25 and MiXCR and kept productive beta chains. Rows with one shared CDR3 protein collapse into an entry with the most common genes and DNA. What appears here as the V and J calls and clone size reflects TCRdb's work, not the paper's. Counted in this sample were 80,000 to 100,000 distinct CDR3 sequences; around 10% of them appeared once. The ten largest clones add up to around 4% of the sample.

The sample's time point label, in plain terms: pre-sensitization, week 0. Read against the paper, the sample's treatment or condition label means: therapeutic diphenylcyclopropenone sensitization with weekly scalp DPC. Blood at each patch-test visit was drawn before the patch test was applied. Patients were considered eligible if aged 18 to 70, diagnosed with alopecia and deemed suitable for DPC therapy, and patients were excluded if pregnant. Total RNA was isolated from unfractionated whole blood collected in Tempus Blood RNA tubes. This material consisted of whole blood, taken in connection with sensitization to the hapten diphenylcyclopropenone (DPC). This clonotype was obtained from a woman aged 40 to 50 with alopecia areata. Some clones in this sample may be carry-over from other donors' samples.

The CDR3 reads CASSLSWGATGELFF. The sequenced DNA: TGTGCCAGCAGCTTATCGTGGGGGGCCACCGGGGAGCTGTTTTTT. Recombination connected TRBV7-6 to TRBJ2-2, with the D gene possibly TRBD1 or TRBD2, each one fitting 6 bases. The V and J ends are trimmed by 2 bases and 4 bases, leaving 11 bases between them. From its cysteine to its phenylalanine, the CDR3 spans 15 amino acids. The entry retains the CDR3 DNA only, 45 bases that are in frame from base 1. CDR1 and CDR2, looked up from the germline V gene, are SGHVS and FNYEAQ.